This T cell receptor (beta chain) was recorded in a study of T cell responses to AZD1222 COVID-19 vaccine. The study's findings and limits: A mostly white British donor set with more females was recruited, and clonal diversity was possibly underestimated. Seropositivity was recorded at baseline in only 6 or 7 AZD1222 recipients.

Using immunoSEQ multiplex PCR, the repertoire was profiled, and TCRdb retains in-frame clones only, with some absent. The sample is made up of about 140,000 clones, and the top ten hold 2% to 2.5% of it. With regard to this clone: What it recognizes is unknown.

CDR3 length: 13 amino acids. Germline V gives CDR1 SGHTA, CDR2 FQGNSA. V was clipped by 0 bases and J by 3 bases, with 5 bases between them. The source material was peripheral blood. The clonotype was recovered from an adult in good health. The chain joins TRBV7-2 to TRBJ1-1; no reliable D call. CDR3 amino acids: CASSLALHTEAFF. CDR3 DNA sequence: TGTGCCAGCAGCTTAGCTTTACACACTGAAGCTTTCTTT.